What follows describes a single TCR beta chain. Methods used by the authors: Reference gene primer amplification gave nucleated cell count estimates. The table came from immunoSEQ multiplex PCR; TCRdb's copy has only in-frame clones and leaves some out. The V and J calls and clone size were taken over from that table, and D and trimming were inferred from the DNA. The data hold 55,000 to 75,000 clones, with roughly 80% observed a single time. The data belong to a study of blood T cell repertoires in COVID-19. Study information: The origin of the acute and convalescent COVID-19 samples was the United States, Italy and Spain. T cells, B-cell-depleted T cells, or PBMCs supplied cDNA or gDNA.

The CDR3 has 15 residues. With 0 bases removed from V and 8 bases from J, the gap between germline ends came to 13 bases. CDR1 and CDR2 from the germline V gene are LGHDT and YNNKEL (reference sequence). The TCR comes from a man older than 75 with active or convalescent COVID-19. Sample: peripheral blood. This chain joins TRBV3-1 (or the pseudogene TRBV3-2) and TRBJ1-4; D ambiguous. CDR3 in amino acids: CASSQESQVVEKLFF. CDR3 coding DNA: TGTGCCAGCAGCCAAGAGTCGCAGGTTGTGGAAAAACTGTTTTTT.